One T cell receptor (beta chain) is described in this entry. Its antigen is as yet unknown. The V end was cut by 0 bases, the J end by 7 bases, with 11 bases between. The germline V gene encodes CDR1 SGHRS and CDR2 YFSETQ. The CDR3 loop spans 14 amino acids. This record belongs to a study of cytomegalovirus exposure and HLA in healthy donors. Across the whole study: Genotyping showed around 81% of some 400 donors falling in the Caucasian-associated ancestry cluster. Study-wide findings and caveats: Later genetic work tied a missense DCLRE1C variant to beta-chain V and J trimming.

The PCR employed 60 Vbeta primers together with 13 Jbeta primers. Measured with immunoSEQ multiplex PCR; TCRdb has only the in-frame clones, and not every one. The sample holds about 250,000 clones, 80% to 95% seen once. The sequence derives from a girl aged 2-9 years in good health and CMV-seronegative. This chain connects TRBV5-1 to TRBJ2-1; unclear D gene. Sequenced: PBMCs. The CDR3, as DNA: TGCGCCAGCAGCTTGGCCTGGCTGCCAAATGAGCAGTTCTTC. This translates into CASSLAWLPNEQFF.